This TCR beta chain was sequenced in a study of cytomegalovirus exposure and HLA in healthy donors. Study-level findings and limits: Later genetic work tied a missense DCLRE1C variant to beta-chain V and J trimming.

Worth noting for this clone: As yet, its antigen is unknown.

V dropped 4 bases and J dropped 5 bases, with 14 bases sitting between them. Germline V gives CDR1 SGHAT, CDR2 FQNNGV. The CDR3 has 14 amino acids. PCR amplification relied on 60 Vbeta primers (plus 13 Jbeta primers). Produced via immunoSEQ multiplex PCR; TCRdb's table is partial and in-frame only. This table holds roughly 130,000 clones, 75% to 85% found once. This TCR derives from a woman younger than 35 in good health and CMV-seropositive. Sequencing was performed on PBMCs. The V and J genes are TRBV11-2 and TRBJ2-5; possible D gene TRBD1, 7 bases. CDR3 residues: CASSSGGGRETQYF. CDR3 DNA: TGTGCCAGCAGCTCCGGAGGGGGCCGGGAGACCCAGTACTTC. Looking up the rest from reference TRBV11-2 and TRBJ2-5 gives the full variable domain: EAGVAQSPRYKIIEKRQSVAFWCNPISGHATLYWYQQILGQGPKLLIQFQNNGVVDDSQLPKDRFSAERLKGVDSTLKIQPAKLEDSAVYLCASSSGGGRETQYFGPGTRLLVL.